A single sample is the source of the 9 T cell receptor beta chains below, sequenced in a study of T-cell reconstitution after alpha-beta-depleted transplantation in children. The authors prepared the TCRbeta library with unique molecular identifiers. TCRdb itself ran the PCR reads through MiXCR, one entry per CDR3 protein. Of approximately 400,000 distinct CDR3 sequences listed, approximately 11% are singletons. The material sequenced was PBMCs from the stem cell graft donor, taken from the stem cell graft. The receptors shown here come from a human donor who donated a stem cell graft to a child with acute myeloid leukemia.

This clonotype was observed at least ten times. The DNA of the CDR3 is TGTGCCAGCAGCTTAGGCGGGAGTGGATACGAGCAGTACTTC. It codes for CASSLGGSGYEQYF. This sequence joins TRBV7-2 and TRBJ2-7, with 7 bases identical to TRBD2. Germline V gives CDR1 SGHTA, CDR2 FQGNSA. The CDR3 consists of 14 residues. V gave up 1 base and J gave up 4 bases; unmatched junction bases: 4.

Only a few counts were recorded for this clonotype. The rearrangement joins TRBV2 to TRBJ2-1; 9 nucleotides align to TRBD1. This CDR3 has 15 residues. Germline CDR1 reads SNHLY; CDR2 reads FYNNEI. J was trimmed by 12 bases and V by 4 bases; bases with no gene match: 13. The CDR3 DNA reads TGTGCCAGCAGTGTGACAGGGGGAAGTGTGCGTGTGCAGTTCTTC. Translated, it gives CASSVTGGSVRVQFF.

In this sample, this clonotype turned up a few times. This chain connects TRBV11-2 to TRBJ2-3; 10 positions agree with TRBD2. V trimming: 0 bases; J trimming: 1 base; junction bases outside the gene matches: 7. The CDR3 sequence is 18 residues long. In germline, CDR1 is SGHAT, CDR2 FQNNGV. CDR3 in amino acids: CASSLEGLAGGRTDTQYF. CDR3 coding DNA: TGTGCCAGCAGCTTAGAGGGTTTAGCGGGAGGTCGCACAGATACGCAGTATTTT. The entire variable domain, with the rest obtained from reference TRBV11-2 and TRBJ2-3, is as follows: EAGVAQSPRYKIIEKRQSVAFWCNPISGHATLYWYQQILGQGPKLLIQFQNNGVVDDSQLPKDRFSAERLKGVDSTLKIQPAKLEDSAVYLCASSLEGLAGGRTDTQYFGPGTRLTVL.

This chain connects TRBV4-1 to TRBJ2-1; 10 nucleotides line up with TRBD2. Germline values: CDR1 MGHRA, CDR2 YSYEKL. The trim removed 2 bases at V and 0 bases at J, leaving 1 base unmatched. The CDR3 runs to 16 residues. CDR3 bases: TGCGCCAGCAGCCAACTAGCGGGGGACTCCTACAATGAGCAGTTCTTC. It translates to CASSQLAGDSYNEQFF.

This clonotype occurred a few times. The V call is TRBV7-8, the J call TRBJ2-7, with D maybe TRBD2 (5 bases). The CDR3 is 18 amino acids. Trimming shortened V by 0 bases and J by 0 bases, and 18 bases separated the two germline ends. Germline CDR1 is SGHVS and CDR2 is FQNEAQ. The CDR3: CASSLAHSPGGLSYEQYF. The CDR3 nucleotides read TGTGCCAGCAGCTTAGCCCATTCCCCCGGAGGCCTCTCCTACGAGCAGTACTTC.

The rearrangement uses TRBV6-1 and TRBJ1-2, with D maybe TRBD1 (6 bases). The CDR3 covers 16 residues. With 3 bases removed from V and 0 bases from J, the gap between germline ends came to 14 bases. Germline CDR1 and CDR2: MNHNS and SASEGT. The CDR3 region has the DNA TGTGCCAGCAGTGACCTAGGACAGACTTCTAACTATGGCTACACCTTC. Translating gives CASSDLGQTSNYGYTF.

This chain joins TRBV12-3 or TRBV12-4 and TRBJ2-1; D is uncertain. V was trimmed by 5 bases and J by 6 bases, leaving 20 bases between them. CDR3 length: 16 residues. CDR3 DNA: TGTGCCAGCAGTCCCCGGACGGTGCGGATTGTCAATGAGCAGTTCTTC. Protein: CASSPRTVRIVNEQFF.

This clonotype was counted only a few times. The genes are TRBV12-3 or TRBV12-4 and TRBJ2-5; D tentatively reads TRBD1 or TRBD2 (5 bases each). The V end lost 6 bases, the J end lost 7 bases, and 27 bases lay between the germline ends. The CDR3 totals 17 residues. The CDR3 coding sequence is TGTGCCAGCAGCCGAGGGCGCCTGGGACCGTCGGAATGGACCCAGTACTTC. This sequence encodes CASSRGRLGPSEWTQYF.

In its sample, this clonotype was seen many times. The genes are TRBV27 and TRBJ2-1; 8 nucleotides agree with TRBD2. With V trimmed by 2 bases and J by 4 bases, 7 bases remained unmatched. This CDR3 comprises 16 residues. CDR1 and CDR2 from the germline V gene are MNHEY and SMNVEV (reference sequence). CDR3 sequence (DNA): TGTGCCAGCAGTTTAGAATCTACGGGAGGGTACAATGAGCAGTTCTTC. Amino acids: CASSLESTGGYNEQFF.